In its sample, the clone carrying this TCR beta chain was seen a few times. The antigen is not known. This record comes from a study of blood T cells in healthy people across ages. Regarding the study as a whole: It was found that TCR beta diversity correlated strongly with the percentage of naive T cells.

Per germline, CDR1 SGHTA and CDR2 FQGNSA. Trimming removed 0 bases from V and 8 bases from J, with 14 bases in between. The CDR3 is 15 amino acids. PCR was performed a second time for about 7 to 12 cycles using a sample-barcoded 5' primer and a J-beta primer mix. TCRdb used MiXCR to reprocess the 5' RACE reads, holding one entry per CDR3 protein. Seen here are roughly 800,000 distinct CDR3 sequences, roughly 64% observed once, and the top ten hold approximately 23%. This TCR came from a man aged 25-40 years in good health. The chain links TRBV7-2 to TRBJ2-1; TRBD2 might be the D (6 bases). Sequenced input: blood. CDR3 sequence: CASSLAHGGTHEQFF. CDR3 sequence (DNA): TGTGCCAGCAGCTTAGCGCATGGCGGGACTCATGAGCAGTTCTTC.